The sequence of this TCR beta chain was determined in a study of T cells in localized non-small cell lung cancer (dated by TCRdb to the early 2020s). For the study in its entirety: The study analyzed T cell repertoires of 200 to 250 early-stage NSCLC patients, comparing tumors and uninvolved tumor-adjacent lungs. The cohort was made up of 200 to 250 treatment-naive NSCLC patients whose localized lung tumors had been resected. The mean age of the NSCLC patients was under 70 years, with 130 or so men and around 110 women. The paper as a whole reports these results and caveats: Multi-region tumor sequencing was not performed, so intratumor heterogeneity could not be excluded. The highest T cell clonality was observed in uninvolved tumor-adjacent lung, where clonality exceeded that of tumor, suggesting that antigenic responses were more focused in uninvolved tumor-adjacent lung. Of the top 100 tumor clones, a median of approximately 60 were detected in paired uninvolved adjacent lung; roughly 26 were also among that lung's top 100. Because of the exploratory design, TCR variables were selected using unadjusted p-values without false-discovery rate correction. Longer overall survival was associated with higher blood T cell density, whereas shorter survival was associated with higher adjacent-lung clonality.

As concerns this clone: Its antigen remains unidentified. The sample holds no much larger clone one base away, and base qualities are not on file.

The immunoSEQ Assay was used to sequence TCR beta CDR3 regions from DNA. As for the original processing: To compute T cell density, TCR beta template counts were normalized to usable DNA, which was estimated by amplifying housekeeping genes. Richness was estimated using the preseqR package, with extrapolation to 400,000 templates for PBMC samples and to 120,000 templates for tissue samples. Clonality was defined by subtracting Pielou's evenness from one. Tissue-enriched TCRs were identified through differential abundance testing performed on productive amino-acid clonotypes, with a minimum total count of 5 and an alpha of 0.1. The Jaccard Index and the Morisita Overlap Index were used to quantify repertoire overlap between compartments. TCR beta CDR3s were clustered by GLIPH together with public tetramer-defined viral CDR3s, and at least three viral sequences plus V-gene enrichment were required for viral motifs. TCRdb retrieved this table from immuneACCESS and kept in-frame rearrangements only. Not all clones are present; in checked studies, unresolved V genes account for under half, and no reason is known for the remainder. That table gives V, J and clone size, and the DNA gave D and trimming. Present in this sample are about 35,000 clones, around 93% of which were seen just once. Of the sample, 12% is held by the ten largest clones.

The germline V gene encodes CDR1 MNHEY and CDR2 SVGAGI. V is cut by 6 bases and J by 0 bases, and the space between the germline ends is 12 bases. Including cysteine and phenylalanine, the CDR3 has 15 amino acids. The DNA shown is the 45-base CDR3, in frame from base 1. At diagnosis, tumor, uninvolved tumor-adjacent lung and peripheral blood were collected and then preserved as a mix of FFPE and fresh-frozen material. Blood samples were analyzed as peripheral blood mononuclear cells for TCR repertoire profiling. This TCR came from a female donor older than 55 with stage II lung adenocarcinoma. The chain is made from TRBV6-5 and TRBJ2-4; TRBD1 is possibly the D segment (6 matching bases). The source material was peripheral blood mononuclear cells, sampled before any cancer treatment. The DNA sequence is given as TGTGCCAGCAGACGGACAGTTCTAGCCAAAAACATTCAGTACTTC. Its protein product is CASRRTVLAKNIQYF.